These 25 T cell receptor beta chains were all obtained from the same sample, sequenced in a study of blood T cell repertoires in COVID-19 (dated by TCRdb to about 2020). Libraries were made using the immunoSEQ multiplex PCR assay. The immuneACCESS repertoire file appears here via TCRdb, limited to in-frame rearrangements. These files lack a portion of the clones; in checked studies, under half of the deficit traces to unresolved V genes, and the cause of the others is not known. Counted in this sample were a few hundred thousand clones; 90% of them appeared once. Over 1% of the sample is in the top ten clones. The sequenced sample was PBMCs or T cells enriched from blood (not recorded which). The receptor set was obtained from a man aged 25 to 40 who had recovered from COVID-19.

This clone appeared once. The chain is built from TRBV27 and TRBJ2-1; 8 bases are a match to TRBD2. V dropped 6 bases and J dropped 2; count of bases not matched to a gene: 9. The V gene's germline CDR1 is MNHEY and CDR2 SMNVEV (reference sequence). The CDR3 is 16 residues long. The CDR3 loop is CASRISFGRAYNEQFF. For the CDR3, the DNA is TGTGCCAGCAGGATATCGTTCGGGAGGGCCTACAATGAGCAGTTCTTC.

J is TRBJ2-4 and V is TRBV9, with 8 nucleotides matching TRBD2. Germline lookup yields CDR1 SGDLS and CDR2 YYNGEE. The CDR3 loop spans 14 amino acids. V was clipped by 4 bases and J by 7 bases; unmatched bases: 7. Here the CDR3 reads CASSLAGGWNIQYF. The CDR3 DNA is TGTGCCAGCAGCCTTGCGGGGGGATGGAACATTCAGTACTTC.

The genes are TRBV12-3 or TRBV12-4 and TRBJ1-1; the D gene is possibly TRBD1 (5 bases). Trimming left V 4 bases short and J 11 bases short, with 8 bases between. This CDR3 spans 10 amino acids. CDR3 in amino acids: CASSSGIAFF. The CDR3 DNA reads TGTGCCAGCAGTTCAGGGATCGCTTTCTTT.

The chain combines TRBV6-5 with TRBJ2-7; 8 bases line up with TRBD1. After removal of 5 bases from V and 3 bases from J, the junction contained 9 bases not matched to a gene. Germline CDR1 MNHEY, CDR2 SVGAGI. This CDR3 has 15 residues. The CDR3 region is CASSISGGAYYEQYF. The DNA for the CDR3 is TGTGCCAGCAGTATCTCAGGGGGCGCATACTACGAGCAGTACTTC.

This clone was recorded only once. The genes are TRBV7-9 and TRBJ2-4, with 8 bases matching TRBD2. The V and J ends lost 3 bases and 8 bases, in that order; junction bases with no gene match: 9. The germline gives CDR1 SEHNR, CDR2 FQNEAQ (reference sequence). This CDR3 is built from 15 residues. The CDR3 loop is CASSFLRGGFDIQYF. In DNA, the CDR3 is TGTGCCAGCAGCTTCTTACGGGGGGGCTTCGACATTCAGTACTTC.

In this sample, this clone turned up once. This chain links TRBV6-2 or TRBV6-3 with TRBJ2-1, with 14 bases that match TRBD2. The CDR3 totals 15 residues. The ends lost 4 bases at V and 7 bases at J; junction bases unmatched: 3. Germline-derived CDR1 and CDR2 are MNHEY and SVGEGT. The CDR3 protein is CASSFGLAGGNEQFF. DNA of the CDR3: TGTGCCAGCAGTTTCGGACTAGCGGGAGGTAATGAGCAGTTCTTC.

The chain recombines TRBV24-1 with TRBJ1-5, with 10 bases lining up with TRBD1. The CDR3 is made up of 18 amino acids. With V trimmed by 4 bases and J by 4 bases, 12 bases remained unmatched. Germline-derived CDR1 and CDR2 are KGHDR and SFDVKD. The CDR3 loop is CATSDDRTGGIGNQPQHF. CDR3 nucleotide sequence: TGTGCCACCAGTGACGACAGGACAGGGGGTATAGGGAATCAGCCCCAGCATTTT.

This rearrangement joins TRBV7-6 to TRBJ1-3, with D possibly matching TRBD1 (5 bases). CDR3 size: 10 residues. Germline CDR1 is SGHVS and CDR2 is FNYEAQ. Trimming left V 9 bases short and J 8 bases short, with 8 bases between. The CDR3 loop is CARGGDTIYF. The CDR3 DNA follows: TGTGCCAGGGGAGGGGACACCATATATTTT.

The rearrangement joins TRBV27 to TRBJ2-1; TRBD2 agrees at 8 bases. This CDR3 has 15 residues. Germline V gene sequence: CDR1 MNHEY, CDR2 SMNVEV (reference sequence). V dropped 4 bases and J dropped 4; count of bases not matched to a gene: 6. The CDR3 reads CASSSAGTSYNEQFF. The CDR3 bases are TGTGCCAGCAGTTCCGCCGGGACTAGTTACAATGAGCAGTTCTTC.

The rearrangement links TRBV7-2 to TRBJ2-7; 7 bases map to TRBD1. V was pared by 2 bases and J by 5 bases, with 3 bases of the junction left unmatched. The CDR3 is made up of 13 amino acids. Germline V gene lookup returns CDR1 SGHTA and CDR2 FQGNSA. CDR3 region: CASSLIRGNEQYF. In DNA, the CDR3 is TGTGCCAGCAGCTTAATCAGGGGGAACGAGCAGTACTTC.

The chain links TRBV2 to TRBJ2-7; weak D call: TRBD1 (6 bases). The V and J ends lost 6 bases and 7 bases respectively, with 13 bases between them. The CDR3 contains 12 residues. Per the germline V gene, CDR1 is SNHLY and CDR2 is FYNNEI. The CDR3 loop is CASSPGAREQYF. The DNA of the CDR3 is TGTGCCAGCAGCCCAGGGGCACGGGAGCAGTACTTC. Filled out from reference TRBV2 and TRBJ2-7, the complete variable domain reads EPEVTQTPSHQVTQMGQEVILRCVPISNHLYFYWYRQILGQKVEFLVSFYNNEISEKSEIFDDQFSVERPDGSNFTLKIRSTKLEDSAMYFCASSPGAREQYFGPGTRLTVT.

The chain employs TRBV2 and TRBJ1-2, with TRBD1 identical over 7 bases. V lost 8 bases and J lost 5; bases outside the gene matches: 8. This CDR3 region has 13 residues. CDR1 SNHLY and CDR2 FYNNEI come from the germline V gene. CDR3 in amino acids: CASRGQPVYGYTF. Here the CDR3 DNA reads TGTGCCAGCCGGGGACAGCCCGTGTATGGCTACACCTTC.

This sequence joins TRBV29-1 and TRBJ1-1; D call uncertain. The CDR3 totals 14 residues. V gave up 5 bases and J gave up 0 bases, with 13 bases separating them. The germline V gene has CDR1 SQVTM and CDR2 ANQGSEA. Here the CDR3 DNA reads TGCAGCGTTACGGGAGGTCCGGTGAACACTGAAGCTTTCTTT. Translated: CSVTGGPVNTEAFF. The variable domain in full, with the rest retrieved from reference TRBV29-1 and TRBJ1-1, is SAVISQKPSRDICQRGTSLTIQCQVDSQVTMMFWYRQQPGQSLTLIATANQGSEATYESGFVIDKFPISRPNLTFSTLTVSNMSPEDSSIYLCSVTGGPVNTEAFFGQGTRLTVV.

V usage is TRBV11-2 and J usage is TRBJ1-3; D is perhaps TRBD1 (6 bases). V was pared by 3 bases and J by 1 base, with 10 bases between. This CDR3 has 15 residues. Germline CDR1 SGHAT, CDR2 FQNNGV. Here the CDR3 reads CASSLNRVSGNTIYF. The DNA of the CDR3 is TGTGCCAGCAGCTTGAACAGGGTGTCTGGAAACACCATATATTTT.

The genes are TRBV6-5 and TRBJ2-7; D gene uncertain. Trimming removed 5 bases from V and 2 bases from J, with 16 bases in between. The CDR3 consists of 15 residues. The germline CDR1 and CDR2 sequences are MNHEY and SVGAGI. The CDR3 nucleotides are TGTGCCAGCAGTCGTACCCCAGAGGAGACCTACGAGCAGTACTTC. Translating gives CASSRTPEETYEQYF.

The gene calls are TRBV7-2 and TRBJ1-2; D is uncertain. V was trimmed by 5 bases and J by 2 bases, leaving 18 bases between them. The germline gives CDR1 SGHTA, CDR2 FQGNSA. The CDR3 contains 16 residues. CDR3 nucleotides: TGTGCCAGCAGCGCAGCGGGCGGCCGAATAAACTATGGCTACACCTTC. It codes for CASSAAGGRINYGYTF.

This chain uses TRBV10-3 with TRBJ2-7; 9 nucleotides agree with TRBD2. The CDR3 loop spans 16 amino acids. CDR1 is ENHRY and CDR2 is SYGVKD in the germline V gene. Trimming at V came to 0 bases and at J to 9 bases, leaving 12 bases not matched to a gene. The DNA of the CDR3 is TGTGCCATCAGTGAGTCCAAGACTAGCGGAGGGAGGAGGCAGTACTTC. Its translation is CAISESKTSGGRRQYF.

The chain recombines TRBV30 with TRBJ2-1, with 10 bases aligning to TRBD2. The CDR3 sequence is 14 residues long. Germline V gene lookup returns CDR1 GTSNPN and CDR2 SVGIG (reference sequence). V trimming: 5 bases; J trimming: 3 bases; junction bases outside the gene matches: 4. CDR3 protein: CAWGRTSGYNEQFF. CDR3 nucleotide sequence: TGTGCCTGGGGCCGGACTAGCGGCTACAATGAGCAGTTCTTC.

V and J are TRBV6-2 or TRBV6-3 and TRBJ1-2, with a possible D match to TRBD1 (5 bases). Germline assignment: CDR1 MNHEY and CDR2 SVGEGT. Trimming removed 2 bases at V and 6 bases at J, with 13 bases between. The CDR3 runs 14 residues. CDR3 residues: CASSYRGQTDGYTF. CDR3 nucleotides: TGTGCCAGCAGTTACAGGGGCCAGACAGATGGCTACACCTTC.

The chain employs TRBV2 and TRBJ2-7, with TRBD1 as a possible D gene (6 bases). CDR1 and CDR2 from the germline V gene are SNHLY and FYNNEI. CDR3 length: 14 residues. The ends were cut back, 6 bases at V and 6 bases at J, with 18 bases in the middle. The CDR3 reads CASRRERTDPEQYF. In nucleotides, the CDR3 is TGTGCCAGCAGGAGAGAGAGGACAGACCCCGAGCAGTACTTC.

This sequence joins TRBV3-1 (or the pseudogene TRBV3-2) and TRBJ2-1, with a possible D match to TRBD2 (6 bases). The V end was cut by 5 bases, the J end by 6 bases, with 20 bases between. The CDR3 is made up of 16 amino acids. The germline V gene has CDR1 LGHDT and CDR2 YNNKEL (reference sequence). The CDR3 here is CASSFSFTPGGNEQFF. The CDR3 DNA reads as TGTGCCAGCAGCTTTTCCTTCACTCCCGGGGGCAATGAGCAGTTCTTC.

The chain couples TRBV10-1 to TRBJ1-1; D is undetermined. V gave up 6 bases and J gave up 3 bases, with 11 bases separating them. CDR1 and CDR2 (germline): WNHNN, SYGVQD (reference sequence). The CDR3 sequence is 13 residues long. CDR3 bases: TGCGCCAGCAGCTCAGGATCCTACACTGAAGCTTTCTTT. Translation: CASSSGSYTEAFF.

The chain has TRBV7-9 and TRBJ2-7; TRBD2 agrees at 13 bases. Per the germline V gene, CDR1 is SEHNR and CDR2 is FQNEAQ (reference sequence). The CDR3 spans 16 residues. V shed 1 base and J 4 bases; nucleotides not matched to a gene: 4. In nucleotides, the CDR3 is TGTGCCAGCAGCTTAGAGGGGACTAGCGGGGCTTACGAGCAGTACTTC. It yields the protein CASSLEGTSGAYEQYF. Full variable domain (rest looked up from reference TRBV7-9 and TRBJ2-7): DTGVSQNPRHKITKRGQNVTFRCDPISEHNRLYWYRQTLGQGPEFLTYFQNEAQLEKSRLLSDRFSAERPKGSFSTLEIQRTEQGDSAMYLCASSLEGTSGAYEQYFGPGTRLTVT.

The genes are TRBV27 and TRBJ1-5; TRBD1 is a possible D gene (6 bases). This CDR3 contains 14 residues. V was pared by 3 bases and J by 4 bases, with 10 bases between. Germline assignment: CDR1 MNHEY and CDR2 SMNVEV (reference sequence). CDR3 in DNA: TGTGCCAGCAGTTTGATGAGGGGGAATCAGCCCCAGCATTTT. Its protein product is CASSLMRGNQPQHF.

This clone was detected once. The chain recombines TRBV12-3 or TRBV12-4 with TRBJ1-1; D not resolved. Trimming removed 5 bases from V and 3 bases from J, with 10 bases in between. This CDR3 spans 13 amino acids. The CDR3 region is CASSPTDYTEAFF. The CDR3 bases are TGTGCCAGCAGTCCTACAGATTACACTGAAGCTTTCTTT.